The 16 T cell receptor beta chains presented below share a single source sample, sequenced in a study of blood T cells in healthy people across ages. Alongside a J-beta primer mix, a sample-barcoded 5' primer served in a second PCR lasting about 7 to 12 cycles. TCRdb fed the 5' RACE reads into MiXCR, producing one record per CDR3 protein. The sample lists 630,000 or so distinct CDR3 sequences; about 28% were seen once. The source material was blood. The receptors come from a woman aged 80 or over in good health.

This clonotype was recorded at least ten times. The CDR3 DNA is TGTGCCAGCAGGCTTGAGCGGGGGCGGCACAATGAGCAGTTCTTC. The encoded protein is CASRLERGRHNEQFF. The gene calls are TRBV6-5 and TRBJ2-1; 8 nucleotides agree with TRBD2. CDR3 length equals 15 residues. Germline-derived CDR1 and CDR2 are MNHEY and SVGAGI. V dropped 6 bases and J dropped 5; count of bases not matched to a gene: 9.

This clonotype occurred a few times. The chain couples TRBV9 to TRBJ2-5; unclear D gene. The CDR3 loop spans 14 amino acids. Trimming shortened V by 0 bases and J by 4 bases, and 10 bases separated the two germline ends. The germline gives CDR1 SGDLS, CDR2 YYNGEE. This chain's CDR3 is CASSVEVVRETQYF. Here the CDR3 DNA reads TGTGCCAGCAGCGTAGAGGTGGTGAGAGAGACCCAGTACTTC.

This clonotype was recorded many times. The J gene is TRBJ2-1, the V gene TRBV11-2, with 8 positions matching TRBD1. CDR3 length: 15 residues. Germline CDR1 reads SGHAT; CDR2 reads FQNNGV. Trimming removed 5 bases from V and 4 bases from J; junction bases left unmatched: 7. As DNA, the CDR3 is TGTGCCAGCAGCCGTAACAGGGGGACTTACAATGAGCAGTTCTTC. Protein product: CASSRNRGTYNEQFF.

This clonotype was detected many times. This sequence joins TRBV6-1 and TRBJ2-7; either TRBD1 or TRBD2 may fit D (6 bases each). Trimming took off 8 bases at V and 2 bases at J, with 16 bases between the two ends. Germline V lookup: CDR1 MNHNS, CDR2 SASEGT. The CDR3 totals 14 residues. CDR3 protein: CASRRRGAPYEQYF. The CDR3 DNA reads as TGTGCCAGCCGGAGAAGGGGGGCCCCCTACGAGCAGTACTTC.

This clonotype was seen at least ten times. The chain joins TRBV10-3 to TRBJ2-6; 9 bases map to TRBD1. The CDR3 has 19 residues. The trim removed 4 bases at V and 1 base at J, leaving 11 bases unmatched. CDR1 ENHRY and CDR2 SYGVKD come from the germline V gene. Here the CDR3 reads CAISATATGGASGANVLTF. CDR3 sequence (DNA): TGTGCCATCAGTGCCACTGCAACAGGGGGCGCTTCTGGGGCCAACGTCCTGACTTTC.

Concerning this clonotype: Since a much larger clone is just one base distant, this may be a read error. The chain uses TRBV6-6 and TRBJ2-5; no clear D. CDR1 is MNHNY, CDR2 SVGAGI, per germline (reference sequence). The CDR3 totals 12 residues. V was shortened by 5 bases and J by 5 bases, with 9 bases between the two germline ends. CDR3 coding DNA: TGTGCCAGCAGTGCCGCCATGGAGACCCAGTACTTC. Its protein product is CASSAAMETQYF.

The chain joins TRBV5-1 to TRBJ2-3; 9 bases are a match to TRBD2. The junction had 8 bases not matched to a gene; V was cut back by 2 bases and J by 4 bases. Looked up from germline, CDR1 is SGHRS and CDR2 is YFSETQ. This CDR3 spans 16 amino acids. The CDR3 spells CASSFQGGGAADTQYF. The CDR3 nucleotides read TGCGCCAGCAGCTTTCAAGGCGGGGGGGCGGCAGATACGCAGTATTTT.

The rearrangement uses TRBV7-9 and TRBJ2-7; TRBD2 matches 12 bases. The DNA end is a closer match to TRBJ2-5, so the J assignment may be wrong. This CDR3 spans 15 amino acids. Germline assignment: CDR1 SEHNR and CDR2 FQNEAQ (reference sequence). This CDR3 reads CASSPVGLAGKTQYF. In DNA, the CDR3 is TGTGCCAGCAGCCCAGTTGGACTAGCGGGGAAGACCCAGTACTTC.

CDR3 in amino acids: CASSTPGYNEKLFF. The CDR3 DNA sequence: TGTGCCAGCAGCACCCCAGGATATAATGAAAAACTGTTTTTT. J is TRBJ1-4 and V is TRBV7-6; D remains ambiguous. The CDR3 contains 14 residues. The V end lost 5 bases, the J end lost 4 bases, and 11 bases lay between the germline ends. The V gene's germline CDR1 is SGHVS and CDR2 FNYEAQ.

The V gene is TRBV4-1, the J gene TRBJ1-1, with D unresolved. The V and J ends lost 4 bases and 4 bases respectively, with 16 bases between them. Germline CDR1 and CDR2: MGHRA and YSYEKL. The CDR3 runs 15 residues. CDR3 nucleotides: TGCGCCAGCAGCCTCAATGGTCTATTAGGCACTGAAGCTTTCTTT. Its translation is CASSLNGLLGTEAFF.

This clonotype was detected a few times. The chain carries TRBV5-4 and TRBJ2-1, with D tentatively TRBD1 (5 bases). The V end lost 3 bases, the J end lost 2 bases, and 12 bases lay between the germline ends. CDR3 size: 15 residues. Germline-derived CDR1 and CDR2 are SGHNT and YYREEE (reference sequence). DNA for the CDR3: TGTGCCAGCAGCTCCGGTCAGGGAACCTACAATGAGCAGTTCTTC. This sequence encodes CASSSGQGTYNEQFF.

This clonotype was recorded at least ten times. The chain uses TRBV28 and TRBJ2-5; 7 bases map to TRBD2. The CDR3 has 15 amino acids. Germline values: CDR1 MDHEN, CDR2 SYDVKM. The junction had 8 bases not matched to a gene; V was cut back by 2 bases and J by 5 bases. CDR3 sequence: CASSLGLAEGETQYF. The CDR3 coding sequence is TGTGCCAGCAGTTTAGGGCTAGCGGAGGGGGAGACCCAGTACTTC.

The rearrangement uses TRBV10-3 and TRBJ1-6, with D hard to call. Trimming pared 0 bases from V and 5 bases from J, leaving 8 bases between. Per germline, CDR1 ENHRY and CDR2 SYGVKD. The CDR3 is 15 residues long. DNA for the CDR3: TGTGCCATCAGTGAGTCGAGGGTCGATAATTCACCCCTCCACTTT. Encoded protein: CAISESRVDNSPLHF.

The gene calls are TRBV5-1 and TRBJ2-7; weak D call: TRBD1 (7 bases). Germline CDR1 reads SGHRS; CDR2 reads YFSETQ. This CDR3 is 19 amino acids long. V gave up 10 bases and J gave up 3 bases, with 35 bases separating them. The CDR3 nucleotides are TGCGCCGCCACGCGGTGGTCAGTGGGCAGGGGGGATTCCGGCTACGAGCAGTACTTC. Amino acid sequence: CAATRWSVGRGDSGYEQYF.

As regards this clonotype: Germline is not matched at one junction end, which may reflect a read error. This chain connects TRBV12-5 to TRBJ2-6, with D possibly matching TRBD1 (6 bases). The V gene's germline CDR1 is LGHNT and CDR2 FRNRAP. This CDR3 contains 18 residues. The CDR3 protein is CASGGRRTANSGANVRTF. CDR3 nucleotide sequence: TGTGCTAGTGGTGGGAGACGGACAGCGAATTCTGGGGCCAACGTCCGGACTTTC.

This clonotype was observed a few times. The chain uses TRBV11-2 and TRBJ1-1; no clear D. Between the trimmed V and J ends, which lost 0 bases and 6 bases, there was a span of 5 bases. This CDR3 has 12 amino acids. CDR1 is SGHAT, CDR2 FQNNGV, per germline. Written as DNA, the CDR3 is TGTGCCAGCAGCTTAGACTCCGCTGAAGCTTTCTTT. Translation: CASSLDSAEAFF.